This T cell receptor (beta chain) was profiled in a study of identical twins. Comment on this clonotype: The antigen remains undetermined.

TCRdb reprocessed the 5' RACE reads via MiXCR and lists one record per CDR3 protein. The table records hundreds of thousands of distinct CDR3 sequences, 15% to 20% of them present only once. Study findings and constraints: Excess twin sharing in beta out-of-frame sequences was weaker.

Deletions cut 3 bases from V and 6 bases from J, with 15 bases between. CDR1 and CDR2 (germline): KGHDR, SFDVKD. This CDR3 comprises 15 residues. The sample was also reused in another study, on T cells expressing NK-cell markers.

Sequencing was carried out using PBMCs. This TCR was sampled from a young woman in good health. V usage is TRBV24-1 and J usage is TRBJ2-3, with a tentative D call TRBD2 (5 bases). DNA for the CDR3: TGTGCCACCAGTGATCCCCGTGGGTCGGGGGATACGCAGTATTTT. This translates into CATSDPRGSGDTQYF.